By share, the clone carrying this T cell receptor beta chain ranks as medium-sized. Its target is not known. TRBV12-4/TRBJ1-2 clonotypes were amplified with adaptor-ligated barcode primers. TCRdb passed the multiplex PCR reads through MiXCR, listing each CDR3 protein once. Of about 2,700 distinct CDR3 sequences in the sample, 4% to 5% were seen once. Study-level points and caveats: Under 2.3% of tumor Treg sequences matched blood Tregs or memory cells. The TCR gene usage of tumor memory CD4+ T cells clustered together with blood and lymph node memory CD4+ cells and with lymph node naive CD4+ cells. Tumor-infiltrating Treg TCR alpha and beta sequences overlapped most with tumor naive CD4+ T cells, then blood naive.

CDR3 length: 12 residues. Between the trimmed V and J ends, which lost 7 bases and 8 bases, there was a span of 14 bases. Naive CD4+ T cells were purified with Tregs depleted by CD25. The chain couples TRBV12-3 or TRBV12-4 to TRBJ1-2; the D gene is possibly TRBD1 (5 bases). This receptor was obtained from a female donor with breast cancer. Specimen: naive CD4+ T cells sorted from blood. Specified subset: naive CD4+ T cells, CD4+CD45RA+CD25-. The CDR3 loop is CASNLGAKGYTF. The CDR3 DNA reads TGTGCCAGCAATCTTGGGGCTAAAGGCTACACCTTC.